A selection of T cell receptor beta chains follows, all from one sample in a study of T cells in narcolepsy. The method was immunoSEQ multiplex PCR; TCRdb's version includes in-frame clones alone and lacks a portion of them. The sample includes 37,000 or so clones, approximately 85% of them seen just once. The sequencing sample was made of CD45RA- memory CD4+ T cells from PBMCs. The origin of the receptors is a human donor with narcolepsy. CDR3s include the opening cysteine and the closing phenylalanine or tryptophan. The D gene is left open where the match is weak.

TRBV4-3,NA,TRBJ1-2,CASSQDLARSGLPVGYTF
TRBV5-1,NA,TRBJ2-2,CASRATILTGELFF
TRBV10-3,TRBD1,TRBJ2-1,CANRQGQRDEQFF
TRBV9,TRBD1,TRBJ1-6,CASSAGTGYNSPLHF
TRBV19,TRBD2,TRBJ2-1,CASSLAGGRDEQFF
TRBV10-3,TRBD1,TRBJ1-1,CAISESQGRTEAFF
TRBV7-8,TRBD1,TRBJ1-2,CASSFGTGNYGYTF
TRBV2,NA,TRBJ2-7,CAGNRDVAYEQYF
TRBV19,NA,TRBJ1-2,CASSIGQGETYGYTF
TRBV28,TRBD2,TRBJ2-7,CASSGRAPRYEQYF
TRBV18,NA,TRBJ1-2,CASSPPAPGSVYTF
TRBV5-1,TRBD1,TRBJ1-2,CASSPGQGDGYTF
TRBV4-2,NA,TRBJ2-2,CASSPAEGVNTGELFF
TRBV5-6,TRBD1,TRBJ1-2,CASSTTTGLGYTF
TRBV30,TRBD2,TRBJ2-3,CAWIRLAGYTDTQYF
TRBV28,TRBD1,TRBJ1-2,CASRASDRNNYGYTF
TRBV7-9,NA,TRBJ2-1,CASSITGDEQFF
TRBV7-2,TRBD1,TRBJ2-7,CASSHPDRGRAYEQYF
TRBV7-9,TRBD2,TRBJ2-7,CASSLALGGTAYEQYF
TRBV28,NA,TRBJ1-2,CASSFVTPGHYGYTF
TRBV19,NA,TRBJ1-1,CASSVGPNTEAFF
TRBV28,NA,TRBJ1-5,CASSRDGTNQPQHF
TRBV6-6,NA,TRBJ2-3,CASSQSLVLTDTQYF
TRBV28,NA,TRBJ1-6,CASTSLLSSYNSPLHF
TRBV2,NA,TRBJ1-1,CASSFSFGANTEAFF
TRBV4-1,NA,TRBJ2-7,CASSQEGNSYGQYF
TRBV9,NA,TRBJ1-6,CASSVSPETRNSPLHF
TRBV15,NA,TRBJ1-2,CATSRDREVEGGYTF
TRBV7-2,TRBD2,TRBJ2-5,CASSPWRGLASGETQYF
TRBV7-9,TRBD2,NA,CASSRATSGEGEQYF
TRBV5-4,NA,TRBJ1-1,CASSQEQGGGTEAFF
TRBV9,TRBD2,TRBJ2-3,CASSRTSGSTDTQYF
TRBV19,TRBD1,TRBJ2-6,CASSIGQGISGATVLTF
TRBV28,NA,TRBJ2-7,CASTPGQGSGVQYF
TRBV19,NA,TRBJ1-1,CASRPKQGRGTEAFF
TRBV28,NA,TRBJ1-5,CASRGPGVQPQHF
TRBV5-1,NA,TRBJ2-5,CASSLEGPEETQYF
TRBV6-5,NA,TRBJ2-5,CASRIQGTQYF
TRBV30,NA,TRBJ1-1,CAWTRVSGTEAFF
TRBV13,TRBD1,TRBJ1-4,CASSYGTVTEKLFF
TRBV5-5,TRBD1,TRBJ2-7,CASSLQGSYEQYF
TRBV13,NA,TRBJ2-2,CASSLGGGGPFANTGELFF